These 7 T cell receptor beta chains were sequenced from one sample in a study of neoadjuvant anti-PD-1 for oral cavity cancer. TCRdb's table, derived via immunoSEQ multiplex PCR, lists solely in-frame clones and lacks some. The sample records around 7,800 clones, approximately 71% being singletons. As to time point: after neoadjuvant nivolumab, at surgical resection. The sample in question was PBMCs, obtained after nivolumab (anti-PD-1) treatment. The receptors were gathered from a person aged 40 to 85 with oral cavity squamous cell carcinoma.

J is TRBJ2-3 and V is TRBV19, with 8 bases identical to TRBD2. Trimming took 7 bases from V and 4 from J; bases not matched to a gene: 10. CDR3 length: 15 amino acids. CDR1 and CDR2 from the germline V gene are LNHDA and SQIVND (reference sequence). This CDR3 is CASKGLEGDADTQYF. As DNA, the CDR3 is TGTGCCAGTAAGGGACTAGAAGGGGACGCAGATACGCAGTATTTT.

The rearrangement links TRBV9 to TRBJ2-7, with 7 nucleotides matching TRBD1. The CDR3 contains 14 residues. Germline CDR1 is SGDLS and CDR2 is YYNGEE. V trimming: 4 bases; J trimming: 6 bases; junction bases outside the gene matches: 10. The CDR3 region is CASSPSHRGGEQYF. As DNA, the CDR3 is TGTGCCAGCAGCCCTAGCCACAGGGGTGGCGAGCAGTACTTC.

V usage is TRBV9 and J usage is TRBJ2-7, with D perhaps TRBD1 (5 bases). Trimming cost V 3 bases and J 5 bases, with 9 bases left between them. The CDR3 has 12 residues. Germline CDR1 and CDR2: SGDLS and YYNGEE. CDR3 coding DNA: TGTGCCAGCAGCGCTACAGGTCACGAGCAGTACTTC. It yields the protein CASSATGHEQYF.

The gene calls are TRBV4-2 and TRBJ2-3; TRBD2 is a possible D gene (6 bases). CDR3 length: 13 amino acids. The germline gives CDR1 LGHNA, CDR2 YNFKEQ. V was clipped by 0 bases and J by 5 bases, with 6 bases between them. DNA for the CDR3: TGTGCCAGCAGCCAAGAGGGACTAGATACGCAGTATTTT. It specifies CASSQEGLDTQYF.

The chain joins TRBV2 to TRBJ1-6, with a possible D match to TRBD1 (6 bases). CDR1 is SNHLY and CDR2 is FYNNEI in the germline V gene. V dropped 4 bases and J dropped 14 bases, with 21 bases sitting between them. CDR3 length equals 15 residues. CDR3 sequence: CASSARGPGGFTLHF. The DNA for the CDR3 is TGTGCCAGCAGTGCCCGGGGGCCGGGGGGCTTCACCCTCCACTTT.

CDR3 loop: CASSLALQGYEQYF. As DNA, the CDR3 is TGTGCCAGCAGCTTAGCGTTACAGGGGTACGAGCAGTACTTC. This sequence joins TRBV7-2 and TRBJ2-7; TRBD1 matches 7 bases. With V trimmed by 0 bases and J by 4 bases, 3 bases remained unmatched. CDR3 length: 14 residues. Germline loops: CDR1 SGHTA, CDR2 FQGNSA.

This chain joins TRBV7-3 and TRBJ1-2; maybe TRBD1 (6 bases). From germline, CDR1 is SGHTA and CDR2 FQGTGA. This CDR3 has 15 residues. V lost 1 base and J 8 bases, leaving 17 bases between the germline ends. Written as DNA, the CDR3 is TGTGCCAGCAGCTTAAACCCGGACAGAGTTTACGGCTACACCTTC. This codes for CASSLNPDRVYGYTF.